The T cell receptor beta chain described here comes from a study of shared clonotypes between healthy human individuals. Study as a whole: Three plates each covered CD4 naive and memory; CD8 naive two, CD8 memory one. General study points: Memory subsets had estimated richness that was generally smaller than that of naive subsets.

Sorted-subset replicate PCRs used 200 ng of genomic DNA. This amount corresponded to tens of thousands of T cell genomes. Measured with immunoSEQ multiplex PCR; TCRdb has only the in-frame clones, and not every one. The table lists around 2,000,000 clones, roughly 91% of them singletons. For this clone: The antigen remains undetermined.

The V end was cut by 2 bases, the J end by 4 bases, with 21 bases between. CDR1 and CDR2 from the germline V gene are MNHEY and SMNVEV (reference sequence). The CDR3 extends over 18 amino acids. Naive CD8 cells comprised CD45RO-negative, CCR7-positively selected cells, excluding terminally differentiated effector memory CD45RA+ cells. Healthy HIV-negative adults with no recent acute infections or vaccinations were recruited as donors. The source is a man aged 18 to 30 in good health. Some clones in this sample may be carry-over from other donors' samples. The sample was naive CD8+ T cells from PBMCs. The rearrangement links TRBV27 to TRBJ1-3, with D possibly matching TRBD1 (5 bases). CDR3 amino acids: CASSLRAPGWGDGNTIYF. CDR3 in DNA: TGTGCCAGCAGTTTAAGGGCACCCGGTTGGGGGGACGGAAACACCATATATTTT.